What follows are 11 T cell receptor beta chains derived from one specimen sequenced in a study of monozygotic twins with cystic fibrosis. Profiled with immunoSEQ multiplex PCR; TCRdb holds only in-frame clones, not every one. The sample carries approximately 23,000 clones, about 87% recorded once. The source material was blood. These receptors were obtained from a woman aged 25 to 39 with cystic fibrosis.

Here the CDR3 DNA reads TGCGCCAGCAGCCTTACTAGCCCAGATACGCAGTATTTT. It specifies CASSLTSPDTQYF. This rearrangement joins TRBV5-1 to TRBJ2-3; weak D call: TRBD2 (6 bases). Trimming pared 4 bases from V and 4 bases from J, leaving 10 bases between. Germline CDR1 reads SGHRS; CDR2 reads YFSETQ. The CDR3 consists of 13 residues.

The chain's CDR3 is CASSQNRAEQYF. CDR3 nucleotide sequence: TGTGCCAGCAGCCAGAACCGCGCCGAGCAGTACTTC. The J gene is TRBJ2-7, the V gene TRBV5-6; unclear D gene. CDR3 length equals 12 residues. Germline V gene lookup returns CDR1 SGHDT and CDR2 YYEEEE. V was trimmed by 4 bases and J by 6 bases, leaving 11 bases between them.

This chain joins TRBV19 and TRBJ1-1, with D tentatively TRBD1 (5 bases). Trimming removed 4 bases from V and 3 bases from J, with 12 bases in between. CDR1 is LNHDA and CDR2 is SQIVND in the germline V gene (reference sequence). CDR3 length: 14 amino acids. CDR3 nucleotides: TGTGCCAGTAGTACCCGCGACAGATACACTGAAGCTTTCTTT. Protein product: CASSTRDRYTEAFF.

The chain couples TRBV30 to TRBJ2-7; tentative D call: TRBD2 (5 bases). The CDR3 is 14 amino acids. V lost 2 bases to trimming and J lost 5 bases, with 16 bases between them. Germline lookup yields CDR1 GTSNPN and CDR2 SVGIG (reference sequence). The CDR3 coding sequence is TGTGCCTGGAGTCTCGGGGTGGGTTTCCACGAGCAGTACTTC. As protein: CAWSLGVGFHEQYF. Drawing the rest from reference TRBV30 and TRBJ2-7, the complete variable domain is SQTIHQWPATLVQPVGSPLSLECTVEGTSNPNLYWYRQAAGRGLQLLFYSVGIGQISSEVPQNLSASRPQDRQFILSSKKLLLSDSGFYLCAWSLGVGFHEQYFGPGTRLTVT.

The V and J genes are TRBV27 and TRBJ1-6; 7 bases are a match to TRBD1. V lost 5 bases to trimming and J lost 9 bases; unmatched junction nucleotides: 7. Germline values: CDR1 MNHEY, CDR2 SMNVEV (reference sequence). This CDR3 is 14 amino acids long. The CDR3, as DNA: TGTGCCAGCAGTCTACAGGGGTGGAGTTCACCCCTCCACTTT. It encodes CASSLQGWSSPLHF.

This clone has just one count. This chain connects TRBV9 to TRBJ2-1, with 7 bases that match TRBD1. CDR1 SGDLS and CDR2 YYNGEE come from the germline V gene. The CDR3 is made up of 13 amino acids. V lost 3 bases, J lost 10 bases, and 7 bases stayed unmatched. CDR3 in DNA: TGTGCCAGCAGCGACGAGGGGGCCCGGGAGCAGTTCTTC. It specifies CASSDEGAREQFF.

The V call is TRBV27, the J call TRBJ2-2; maybe TRBD1 (6 bases). The CDR3 length is 14 residues. V lost 8 bases and J 5 bases, leaving 15 bases between the germline ends. Germline values: CDR1 MNHEY, CDR2 SMNVEV (reference sequence). CDR3 sequence (DNA): TGTGCCAGCTCCTCGGGACACAGAACCGGGGAGCTGTTTTTT. Its protein product is CASSSGHRTGELFF.

The V gene is TRBV5-1, the J gene TRBJ1-2; a weak D match, TRBD1 (5 bases). V lost 4 bases, J lost 6 bases, and 13 bases lay in between. Germline CDR1 SGHRS, CDR2 YFSETQ. The CDR3 is made up of 13 amino acids. Here the CDR3 reads CASSPPGGNGYTF. The CDR3 DNA is TGCGCCAGCAGCCCCCCGGGGGGGAATGGCTACACCTTC.

This chain connects TRBV28 to TRBJ2-7; unclear D gene. The V end lost 8 bases, the J end lost 6 bases, and 8 bases lay between the germline ends. The CDR3 covers 10 residues. Germline V gene data show CDR1 as MDHEN and CDR2 as SYDVKM. The CDR3 DNA reads as TGTGCCAGCGGTCGTGGCGAGCAGTACTTC. Residues: CASGRGEQYF.

The chain joins TRBV5-1 to TRBJ2-5; D unresolved. Trimming took 4 bases from V and 6 from J, leaving 13 bases between them. The germline V gene has CDR1 SGHRS and CDR2 YFSETQ. The CDR3 has 13 residues. The CDR3 DNA reads as TGCGCCAGCAGCGAAGGACGGCCCCAGACCCAGTACTTC. This codes for CASSEGRPQTQYF. Full variable domain (outside the CDR3, taken from reference TRBV5-1 and TRBJ2-5): KAGVTQTPRYLIKTRGQQVTLSCSPISGHRSVSWYQQTPGQGLQFLFEYFSETQRNKGNFPGRFSGRQFSNSRSEMNVSTLELGDSALYLCASSEGRPQTQYFGPGTRLLVL.

This chain joins TRBV2 and TRBJ1-3; D ambiguous. Trimming shortened V by 3 bases and J by 3 bases, and 9 bases separated the two germline ends. The CDR3 is 14 residues long. Germline-derived CDR1 and CDR2 are SNHLY and FYNNEI. DNA of the CDR3: TGTGCCAGCAGTGATTTCGCCGGTGGAAACACCATATATTTT. This translates into CASSDFAGGNTIYF.